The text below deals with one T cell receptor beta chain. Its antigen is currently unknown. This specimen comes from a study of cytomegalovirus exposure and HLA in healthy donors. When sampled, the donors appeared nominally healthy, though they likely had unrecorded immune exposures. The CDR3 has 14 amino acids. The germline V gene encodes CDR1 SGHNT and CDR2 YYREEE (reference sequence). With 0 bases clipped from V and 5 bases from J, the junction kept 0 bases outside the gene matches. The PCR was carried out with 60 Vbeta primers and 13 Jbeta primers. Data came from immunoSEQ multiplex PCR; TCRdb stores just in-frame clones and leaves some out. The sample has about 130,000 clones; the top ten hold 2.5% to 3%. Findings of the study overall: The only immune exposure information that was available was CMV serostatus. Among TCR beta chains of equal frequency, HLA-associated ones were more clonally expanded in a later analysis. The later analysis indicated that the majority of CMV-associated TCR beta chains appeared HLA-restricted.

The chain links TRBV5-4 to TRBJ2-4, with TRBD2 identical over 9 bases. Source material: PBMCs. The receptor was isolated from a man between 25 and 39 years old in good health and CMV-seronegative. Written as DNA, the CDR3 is TGTGCCAGCAGCTTGGGCGGGAGGGAAAACATTCAGTACTTC. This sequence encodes CASSLGGRENIQYF.